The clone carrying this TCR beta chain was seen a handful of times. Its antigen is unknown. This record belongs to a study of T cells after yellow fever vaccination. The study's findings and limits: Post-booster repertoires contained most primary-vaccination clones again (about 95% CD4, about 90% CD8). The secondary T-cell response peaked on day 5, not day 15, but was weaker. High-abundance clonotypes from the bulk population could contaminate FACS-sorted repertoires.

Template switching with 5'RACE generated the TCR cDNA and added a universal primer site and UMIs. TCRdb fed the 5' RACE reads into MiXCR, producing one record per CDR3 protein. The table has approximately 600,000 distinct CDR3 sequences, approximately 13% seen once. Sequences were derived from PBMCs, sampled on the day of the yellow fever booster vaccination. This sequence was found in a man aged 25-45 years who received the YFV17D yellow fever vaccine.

The chain's CDR3 is CSARAGGFFNQPQHF. The DNA for the CDR3 is TGCAGTGCCAGGGCCGGGGGCTTTTTCAATCAGCCCCAGCATTTT. V usage is TRBV20-1 and J usage is TRBJ1-5, with D tentatively TRBD1 (6 bases). CDR1 is DFQATT, CDR2 SNEGSKA, per germline (reference sequence). V lost 6 bases to trimming and J lost 3 bases, with 18 bases between them. This CDR3 has 15 residues.